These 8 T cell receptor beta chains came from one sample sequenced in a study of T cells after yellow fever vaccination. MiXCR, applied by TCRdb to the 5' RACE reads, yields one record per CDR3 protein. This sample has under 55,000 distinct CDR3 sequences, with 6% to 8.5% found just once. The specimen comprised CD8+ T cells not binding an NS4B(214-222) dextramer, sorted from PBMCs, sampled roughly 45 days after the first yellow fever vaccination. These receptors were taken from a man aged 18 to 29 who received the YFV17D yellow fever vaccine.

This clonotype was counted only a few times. The CDR3 coding sequence is TGTGCCAGCAGCCACGGACTTAACAATGAGCAGTTCTTC. Its protein product is CASSHGLNNEQFF. The V and J genes are TRBV14 and TRBJ2-1; possible D gene TRBD2, 5 bases. The germline V and J ends were trimmed by 3 bases and 5 bases, with 8 bases remaining between them. Germline CDR1 SGHDN, CDR2 FVKESK. There are 13 residues in the CDR3.

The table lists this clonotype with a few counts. The CDR3 loop is CASMAGIEAFF. In nucleotides, the CDR3 is TGTGCCAGCATGGCGGGGATTGAAGCTTTCTTT. The chain combines TRBV12-3 or TRBV12-4 with TRBJ1-1; D gene ambiguous. The CDR3 loop spans 11 amino acids. Between the trimmed V and J ends, which lost 7 bases and 7 bases, there was a span of 10 bases.

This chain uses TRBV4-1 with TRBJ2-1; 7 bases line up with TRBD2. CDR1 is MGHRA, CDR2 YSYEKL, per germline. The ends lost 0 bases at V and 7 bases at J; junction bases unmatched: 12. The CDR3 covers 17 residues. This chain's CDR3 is CASSQESSLALNNEQFF. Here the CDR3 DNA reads TGCGCCAGCAGCCAAGAAAGTTCACTAGCGCTTAATAATGAGCAGTTCTTC.

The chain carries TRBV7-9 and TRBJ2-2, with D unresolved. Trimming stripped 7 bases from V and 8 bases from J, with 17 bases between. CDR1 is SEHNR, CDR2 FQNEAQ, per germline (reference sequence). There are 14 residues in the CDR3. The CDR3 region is CASTLRLNSGELFF. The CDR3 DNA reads TGTGCCAGCACCCTGAGGCTCAACAGTGGGGAGCTGTTTTTT.

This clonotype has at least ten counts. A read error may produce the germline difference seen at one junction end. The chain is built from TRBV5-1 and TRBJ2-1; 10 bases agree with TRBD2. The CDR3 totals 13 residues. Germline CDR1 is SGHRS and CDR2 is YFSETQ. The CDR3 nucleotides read TGCGCCACCAGCCTCGGACTAGCGGATGAGCAGTTCTTC. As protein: CATSLGLADEQFF.

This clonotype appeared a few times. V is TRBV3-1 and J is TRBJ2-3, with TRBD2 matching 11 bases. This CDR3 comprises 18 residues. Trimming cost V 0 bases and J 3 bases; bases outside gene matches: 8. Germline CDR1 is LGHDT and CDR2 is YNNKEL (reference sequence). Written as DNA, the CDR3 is TGTGCCAGCAGCCAAGACTACCCTAGCGGGGGGAGGACAGATACGCAGTATTTT. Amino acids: CASSQDYPSGGRTDTQYF.

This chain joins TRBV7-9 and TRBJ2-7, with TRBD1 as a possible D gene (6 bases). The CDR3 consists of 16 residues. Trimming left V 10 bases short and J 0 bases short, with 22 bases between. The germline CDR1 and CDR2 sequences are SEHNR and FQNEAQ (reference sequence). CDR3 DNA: TGTGCCACCCTAGAAATGAATCAGGGGACCTCCTACGAGCAGTACTTC. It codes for CATLEMNQGTSYEQYF.

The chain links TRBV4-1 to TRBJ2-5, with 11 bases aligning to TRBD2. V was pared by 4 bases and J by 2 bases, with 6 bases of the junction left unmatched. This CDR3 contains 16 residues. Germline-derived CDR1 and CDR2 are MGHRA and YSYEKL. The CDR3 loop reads CASSLRLAGLQETQYF. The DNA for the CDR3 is TGCGCCAGCAGCCTTAGACTAGCGGGGTTACAAGAGACCCAGTACTTC.